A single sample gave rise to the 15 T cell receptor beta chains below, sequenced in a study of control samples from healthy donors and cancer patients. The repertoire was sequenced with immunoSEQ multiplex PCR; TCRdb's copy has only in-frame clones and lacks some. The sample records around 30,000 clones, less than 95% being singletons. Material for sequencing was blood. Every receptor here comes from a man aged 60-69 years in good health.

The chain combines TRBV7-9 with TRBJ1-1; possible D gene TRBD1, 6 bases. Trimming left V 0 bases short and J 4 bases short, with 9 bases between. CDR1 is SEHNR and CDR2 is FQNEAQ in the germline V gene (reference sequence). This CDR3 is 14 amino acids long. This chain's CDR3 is CASSLAGAATEAFF. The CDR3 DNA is TGTGCCAGCAGCTTAGCGGGGGCGGCCACTGAAGCTTTCTTT. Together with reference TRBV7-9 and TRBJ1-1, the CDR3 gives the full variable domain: DTGVSQNPRHKITKRGQNVTFRCDPISEHNRLYWYRQTLGQGPEFLTYFQNEAQLEKSRLLSDRFSAERPKGSFSTLEIQRTEQGDSAMYLCASSLAGAATEAFFGQGTRLTVV.

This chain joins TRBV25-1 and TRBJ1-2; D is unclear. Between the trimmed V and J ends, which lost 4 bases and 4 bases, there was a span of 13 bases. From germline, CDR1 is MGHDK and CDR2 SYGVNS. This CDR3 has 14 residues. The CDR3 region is CASSGALQAYGYTF. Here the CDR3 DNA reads TGTGCCAGCAGTGGAGCCCTGCAGGCCTATGGCTACACCTTC.

In DNA form, the CDR3 reads TGCGCCAGCACGGTTGTTCGACAAATCCAGCAGGGAATTCGGGGCAGGGGAAACTATGGCTACACCTTC. Translating it yields CASTVVRQIQQGIRGRGNYGYTF. The J gene is TRBJ1-2, the V gene TRBV23-1; D may be TRBD1 (6 bases). TRBV23-1 is given ORF status, its function remaining uncertain. There are 23 residues in the CDR3. Deletions cut 7 bases from V and 2 bases from J, with 41 bases between.

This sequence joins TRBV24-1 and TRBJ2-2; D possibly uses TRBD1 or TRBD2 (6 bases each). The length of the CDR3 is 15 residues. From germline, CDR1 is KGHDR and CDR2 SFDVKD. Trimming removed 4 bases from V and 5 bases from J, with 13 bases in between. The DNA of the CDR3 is TGTGCCACCAGTGACCCCGGAGGGGGGACCGGGGAGCTGTTTTTT. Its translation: CATSDPGGGTGELFF.

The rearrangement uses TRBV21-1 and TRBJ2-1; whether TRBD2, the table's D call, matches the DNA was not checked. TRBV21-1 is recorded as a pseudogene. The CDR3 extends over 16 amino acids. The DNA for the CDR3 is TGTGCCAGCAGCAAGACGGCGGGGGGGCGCTACAATGAGCAGTTCTTC. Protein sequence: CASSKTAGGRYNEQFF.

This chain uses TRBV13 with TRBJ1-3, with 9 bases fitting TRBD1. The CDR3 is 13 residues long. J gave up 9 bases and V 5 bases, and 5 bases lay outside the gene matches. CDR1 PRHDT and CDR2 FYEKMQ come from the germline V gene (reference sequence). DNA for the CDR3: TGTGCCAGCAGCCTGGGACAGGGTAGCACCATATATTTT. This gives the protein CASSLGQGSTIYF.

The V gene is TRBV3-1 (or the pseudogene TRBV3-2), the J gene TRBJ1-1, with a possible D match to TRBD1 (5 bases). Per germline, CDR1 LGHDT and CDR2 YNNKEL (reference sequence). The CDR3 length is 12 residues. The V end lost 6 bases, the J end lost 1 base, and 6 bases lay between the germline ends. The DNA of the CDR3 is TGTGCCAGCAGGGGGCCGAACACTGAAGCTTTCTTT. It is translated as CASRGPNTEAFF.

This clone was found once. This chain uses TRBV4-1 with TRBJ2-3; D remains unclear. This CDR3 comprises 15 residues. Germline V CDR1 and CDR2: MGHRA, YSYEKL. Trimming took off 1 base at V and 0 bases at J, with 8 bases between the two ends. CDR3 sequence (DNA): TGCGCCAGCAGCCAAGTACTGACTAGCACAGATACGCAGTATTTT. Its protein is CASSQVLTSTDTQYF.

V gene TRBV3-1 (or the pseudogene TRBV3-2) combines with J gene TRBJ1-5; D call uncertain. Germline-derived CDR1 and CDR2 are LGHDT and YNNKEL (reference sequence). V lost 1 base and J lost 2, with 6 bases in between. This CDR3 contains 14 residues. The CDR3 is CASSQGAGNQPQHF. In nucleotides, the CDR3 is TGTGCCAGCAGCCAAGGGGCTGGCAATCAGCCCCAGCATTTT.

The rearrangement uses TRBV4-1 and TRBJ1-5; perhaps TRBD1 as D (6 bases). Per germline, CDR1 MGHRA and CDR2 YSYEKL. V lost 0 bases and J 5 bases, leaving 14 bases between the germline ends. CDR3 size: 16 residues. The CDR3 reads CASSQEQGIQHQPQHF. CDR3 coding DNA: TGCGCCAGCAGCCAAGAACAGGGTATACAACATCAGCCCCAGCATTTT.

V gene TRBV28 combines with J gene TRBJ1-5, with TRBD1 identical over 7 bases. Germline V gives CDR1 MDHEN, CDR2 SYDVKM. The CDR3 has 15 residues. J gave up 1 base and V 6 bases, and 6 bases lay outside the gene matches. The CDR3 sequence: CASSPGQLSNQPQHF. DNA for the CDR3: TGTGCCAGCAGCCCGGGACAGCTGAGCAATCAGCCCCAGCATTTT.

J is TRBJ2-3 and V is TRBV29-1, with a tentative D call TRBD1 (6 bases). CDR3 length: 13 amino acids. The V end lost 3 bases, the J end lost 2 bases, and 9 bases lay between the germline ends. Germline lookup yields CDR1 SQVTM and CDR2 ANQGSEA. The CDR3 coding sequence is TGCAGCGTTGACGGACAGCTCACAGATACGCAGTATTTT. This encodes CSVDGQLTDTQYF.

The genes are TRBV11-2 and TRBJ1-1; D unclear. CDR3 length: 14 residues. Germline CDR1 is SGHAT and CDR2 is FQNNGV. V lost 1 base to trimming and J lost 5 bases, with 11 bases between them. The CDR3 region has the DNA TGTGCCAGCAGCTTAGCGCCTTCATCGACTGAAGCTTTCTTT. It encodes CASSLAPSSTEAFF.

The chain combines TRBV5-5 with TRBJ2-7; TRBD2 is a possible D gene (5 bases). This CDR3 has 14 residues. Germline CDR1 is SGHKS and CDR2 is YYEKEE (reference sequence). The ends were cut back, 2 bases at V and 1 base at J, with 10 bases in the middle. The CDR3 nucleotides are TGTGCCAGCAGCTTCAGGACGGGGTCCTACGAGCAGTACTTC. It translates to CASSFRTGSYEQYF. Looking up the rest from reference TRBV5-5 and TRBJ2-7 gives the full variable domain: DAGVTQSPTHLIKTRGQQVTLRCSPISGHKSVSWYQQVLGQGPQFIFQYYEKEERGRGNFPDRFSARQFPNYSSELNVNALLLGDSALYLCASSFRTGSYEQYFGPGTRLTVT.

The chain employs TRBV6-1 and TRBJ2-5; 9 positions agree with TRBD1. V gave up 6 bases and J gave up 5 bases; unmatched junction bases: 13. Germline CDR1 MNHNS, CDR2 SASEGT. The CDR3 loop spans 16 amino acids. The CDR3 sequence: CASRELKGQGVETQYF. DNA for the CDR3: TGTGCCAGCAGGGAACTGAAGGGACAGGGAGTCGAGACCCAGTACTTC.